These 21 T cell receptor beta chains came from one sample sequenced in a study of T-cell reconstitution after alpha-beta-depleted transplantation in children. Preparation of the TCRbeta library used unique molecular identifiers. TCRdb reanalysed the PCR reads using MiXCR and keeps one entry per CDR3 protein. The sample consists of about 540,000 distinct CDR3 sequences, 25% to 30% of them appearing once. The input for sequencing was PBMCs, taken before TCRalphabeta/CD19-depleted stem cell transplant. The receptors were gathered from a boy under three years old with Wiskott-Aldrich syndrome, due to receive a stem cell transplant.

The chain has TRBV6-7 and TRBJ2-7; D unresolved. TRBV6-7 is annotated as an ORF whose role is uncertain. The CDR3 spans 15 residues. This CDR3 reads CARHPPDVITYEQYF. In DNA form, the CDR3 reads TGTGCTAGGCATCCCCCGGACGTAATCACCTACGAGCAGTACTTC.

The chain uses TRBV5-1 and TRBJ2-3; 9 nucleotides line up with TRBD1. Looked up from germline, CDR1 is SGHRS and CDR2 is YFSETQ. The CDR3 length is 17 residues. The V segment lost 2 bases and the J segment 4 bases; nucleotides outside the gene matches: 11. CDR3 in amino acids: CASSFRGQGIGADTQYF. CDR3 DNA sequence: TGCGCCAGCAGCTTCCGAGGACAGGGGATAGGTGCAGATACGCAGTATTTT.

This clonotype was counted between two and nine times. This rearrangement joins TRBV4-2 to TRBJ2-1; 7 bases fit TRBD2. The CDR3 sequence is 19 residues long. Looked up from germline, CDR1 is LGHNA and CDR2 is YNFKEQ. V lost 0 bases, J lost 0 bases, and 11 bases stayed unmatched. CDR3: CASSQETQTSRSSYNEQFF. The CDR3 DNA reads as TGTGCCAGCAGCCAAGAGACTCAGACTAGCAGGAGCTCCTACAATGAGCAGTTCTTC.

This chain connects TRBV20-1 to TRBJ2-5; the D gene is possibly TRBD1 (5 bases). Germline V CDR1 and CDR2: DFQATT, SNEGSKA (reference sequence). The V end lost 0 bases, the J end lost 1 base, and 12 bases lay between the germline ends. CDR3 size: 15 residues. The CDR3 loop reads CSARDMGQAQETQYF. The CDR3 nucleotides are TGCAGTGCTAGAGATATGGGGCAGGCCCAAGAGACCCAGTACTTC.

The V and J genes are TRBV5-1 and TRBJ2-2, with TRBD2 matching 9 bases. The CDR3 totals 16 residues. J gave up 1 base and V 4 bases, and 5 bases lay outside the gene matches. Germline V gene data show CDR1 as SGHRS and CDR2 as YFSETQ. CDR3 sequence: CASSRTSGLNTGELFF. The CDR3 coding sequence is TGCGCCAGCAGCCGTACTAGCGGGTTGAACACCGGGGAGCTGTTTTTT.

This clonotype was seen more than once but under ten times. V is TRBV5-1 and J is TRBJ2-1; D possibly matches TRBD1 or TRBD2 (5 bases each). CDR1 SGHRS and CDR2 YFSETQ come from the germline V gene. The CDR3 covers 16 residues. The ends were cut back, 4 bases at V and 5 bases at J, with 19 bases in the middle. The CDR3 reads CASSTGLGRVDNEQFF. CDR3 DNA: TGCGCCAGCAGCACAGGACTGGGTAGGGTGGACAATGAGCAGTTCTTC.

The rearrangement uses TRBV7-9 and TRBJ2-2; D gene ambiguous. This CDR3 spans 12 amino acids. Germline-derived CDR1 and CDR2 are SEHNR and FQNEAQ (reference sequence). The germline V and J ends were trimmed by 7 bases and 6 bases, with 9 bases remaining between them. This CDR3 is CASIYSAGELFF. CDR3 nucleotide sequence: TGTGCCAGCATATACAGCGCCGGGGAGCTGTTTTTT.

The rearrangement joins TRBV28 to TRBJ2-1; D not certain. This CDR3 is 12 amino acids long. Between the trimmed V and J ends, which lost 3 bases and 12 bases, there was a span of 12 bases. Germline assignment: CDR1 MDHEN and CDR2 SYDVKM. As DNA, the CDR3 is TGTGCCAGCAGTTTGCTAGGTACCGGGCAGTTCTTC. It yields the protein CASSLLGTGQFF.

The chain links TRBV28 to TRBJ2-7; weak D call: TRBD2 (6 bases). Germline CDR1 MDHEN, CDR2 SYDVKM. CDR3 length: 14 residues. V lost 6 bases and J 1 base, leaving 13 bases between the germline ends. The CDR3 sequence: CASSRRSGSYEQYF. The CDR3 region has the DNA TGTGCCAGCAGCCGTCGAAGCGGGTCCTACGAGCAGTACTTC.

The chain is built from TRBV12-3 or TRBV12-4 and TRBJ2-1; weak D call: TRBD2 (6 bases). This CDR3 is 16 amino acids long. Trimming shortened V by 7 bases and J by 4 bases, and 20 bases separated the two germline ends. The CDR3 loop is CASKKSQGGGYNEQFF. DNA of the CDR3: TGTGCCAGCAAAAAATCGCAGGGTGGAGGGTACAATGAGCAGTTCTTC.

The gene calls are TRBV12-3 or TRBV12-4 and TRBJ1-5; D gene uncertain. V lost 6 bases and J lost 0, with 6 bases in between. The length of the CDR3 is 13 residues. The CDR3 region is CASREGSNQPQHF. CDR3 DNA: TGTGCCAGCAGGGAGGGTAGCAATCAGCCCCAGCATTTT.

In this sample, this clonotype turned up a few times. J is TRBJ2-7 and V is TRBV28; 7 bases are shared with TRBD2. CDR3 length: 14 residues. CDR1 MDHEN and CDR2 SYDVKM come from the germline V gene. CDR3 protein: CASGNHRGSYEQYF. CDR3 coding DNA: TGTGCAAGCGGGAACCATCGGGGTTCCTACGAGCAGTACTTC.

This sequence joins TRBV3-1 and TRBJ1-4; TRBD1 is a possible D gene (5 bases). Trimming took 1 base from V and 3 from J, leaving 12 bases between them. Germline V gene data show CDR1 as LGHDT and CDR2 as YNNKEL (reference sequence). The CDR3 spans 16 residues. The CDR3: CASSQGDEWSNEKLFF. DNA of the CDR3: TGTGCCAGCAGCCAAGGGGACGAGTGGTCTAATGAAAAACTGTTTTTT.

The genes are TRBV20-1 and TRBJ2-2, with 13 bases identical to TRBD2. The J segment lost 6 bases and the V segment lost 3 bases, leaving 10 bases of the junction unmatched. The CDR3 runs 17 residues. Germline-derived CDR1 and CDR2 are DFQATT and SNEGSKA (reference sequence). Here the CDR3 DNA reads TGCAGTGCTAGTGTATTGGGACTAGCGGGAATCGCCGGGGAGCTGTTTTTT. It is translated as CSASVLGLAGIAGELFF.

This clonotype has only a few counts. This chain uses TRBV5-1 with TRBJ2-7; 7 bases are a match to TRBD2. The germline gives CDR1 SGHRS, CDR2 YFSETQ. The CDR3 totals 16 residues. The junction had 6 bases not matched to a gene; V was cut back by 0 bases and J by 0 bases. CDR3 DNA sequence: TGCGCCAGCAGCTTGGAGCCAGCGGGGAGCTCCTACGAGCAGTACTTC. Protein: CASSLEPAGSSYEQYF.

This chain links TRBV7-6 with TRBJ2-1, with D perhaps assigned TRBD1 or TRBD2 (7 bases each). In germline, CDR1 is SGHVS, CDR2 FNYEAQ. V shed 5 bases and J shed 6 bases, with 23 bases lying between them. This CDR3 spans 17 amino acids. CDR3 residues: CASSGSGGEIFVNEQFF. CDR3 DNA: TGTGCCAGCAGCGGCTCAGGGGGGGAGATCTTCGTCAATGAGCAGTTCTTC.

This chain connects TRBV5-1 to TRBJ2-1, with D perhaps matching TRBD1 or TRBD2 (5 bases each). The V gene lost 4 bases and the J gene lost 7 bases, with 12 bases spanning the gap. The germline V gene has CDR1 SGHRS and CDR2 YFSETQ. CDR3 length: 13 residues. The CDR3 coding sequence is TGCGCCAGCAGCAGGGACCCGAGGAATGAGCAGTTCTTC. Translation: CASSRDPRNEQFF.

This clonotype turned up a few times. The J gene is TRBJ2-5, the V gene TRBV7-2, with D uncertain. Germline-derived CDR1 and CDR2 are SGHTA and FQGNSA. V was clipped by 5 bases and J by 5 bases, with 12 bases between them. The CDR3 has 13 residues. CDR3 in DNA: TGTGCCAGCAGCCGTGATAGTAGGGAGACCCAGTACTTC. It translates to CASSRDSRETQYF.

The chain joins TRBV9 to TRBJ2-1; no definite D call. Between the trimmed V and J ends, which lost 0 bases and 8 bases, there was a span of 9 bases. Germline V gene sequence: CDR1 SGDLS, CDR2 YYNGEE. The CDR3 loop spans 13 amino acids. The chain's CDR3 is CASSVGLADEQFF. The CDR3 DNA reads TGTGCCAGCAGCGTAGGTCTGGCAGATGAGCAGTTCTTC.

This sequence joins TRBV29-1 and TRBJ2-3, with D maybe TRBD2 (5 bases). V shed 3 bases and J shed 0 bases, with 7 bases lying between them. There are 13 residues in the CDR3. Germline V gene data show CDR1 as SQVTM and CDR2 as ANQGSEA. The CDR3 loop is CSVDRTSTDTQYF. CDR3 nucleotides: TGCAGCGTTGATAGGACTAGCACAGATACGCAGTATTTT.

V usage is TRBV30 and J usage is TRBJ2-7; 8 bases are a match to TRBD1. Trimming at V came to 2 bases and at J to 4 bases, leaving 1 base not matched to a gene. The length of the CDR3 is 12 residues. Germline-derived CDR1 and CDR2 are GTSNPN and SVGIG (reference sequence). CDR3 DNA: TGTGCCTGGAGTCGGGACAGGTACGAGCAGTACTTC. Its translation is CAWSRDRYEQYF.